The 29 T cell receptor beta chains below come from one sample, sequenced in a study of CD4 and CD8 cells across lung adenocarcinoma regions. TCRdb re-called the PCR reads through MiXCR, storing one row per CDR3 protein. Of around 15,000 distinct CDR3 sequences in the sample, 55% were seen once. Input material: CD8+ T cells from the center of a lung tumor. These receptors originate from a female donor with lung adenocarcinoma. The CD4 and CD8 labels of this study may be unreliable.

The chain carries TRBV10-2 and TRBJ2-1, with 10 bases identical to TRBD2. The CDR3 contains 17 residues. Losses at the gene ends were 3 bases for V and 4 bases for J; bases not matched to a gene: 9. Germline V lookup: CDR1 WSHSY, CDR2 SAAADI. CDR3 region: CASSDRTSGGQYNEQFF. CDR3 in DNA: TGCGCCAGCAGTGATCGGACTAGCGGAGGACAGTACAATGAGCAGTTCTTC.

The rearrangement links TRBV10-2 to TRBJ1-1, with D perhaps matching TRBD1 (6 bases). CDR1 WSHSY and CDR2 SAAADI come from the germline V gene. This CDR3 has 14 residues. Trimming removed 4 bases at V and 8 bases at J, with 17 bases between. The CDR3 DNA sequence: TGCGCCAGCAGTGTGGGGGGGGGCGGACCAGAAGCTTTCTTT. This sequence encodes CASSVGGGGPEAFF.

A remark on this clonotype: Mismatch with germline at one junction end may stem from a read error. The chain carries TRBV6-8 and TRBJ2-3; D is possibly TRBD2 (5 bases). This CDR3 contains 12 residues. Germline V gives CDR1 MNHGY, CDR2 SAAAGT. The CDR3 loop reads CAGSGTKDTQYF. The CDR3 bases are TGTGCCGGGAGTGGTACCAAAGATACGCAGTATTTC.

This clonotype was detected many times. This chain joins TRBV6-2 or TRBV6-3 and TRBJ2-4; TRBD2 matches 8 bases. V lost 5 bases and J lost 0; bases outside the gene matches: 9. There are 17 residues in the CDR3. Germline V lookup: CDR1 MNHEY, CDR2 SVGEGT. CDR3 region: CASSQGTSGIAKNIQYF. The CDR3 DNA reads TGTGCCAGCAGTCAGGGTACTAGCGGTATAGCCAAAAACATTCAGTACTTC.

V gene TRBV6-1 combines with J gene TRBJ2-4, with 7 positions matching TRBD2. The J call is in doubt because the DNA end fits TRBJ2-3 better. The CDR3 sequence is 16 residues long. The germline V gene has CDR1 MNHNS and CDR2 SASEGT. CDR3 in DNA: TGTGCCAGCAGTGACGCGGGGAGGGGAGCCAAAAACACGCAGTATTTT. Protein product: CASSDAGRGAKNTQYF.

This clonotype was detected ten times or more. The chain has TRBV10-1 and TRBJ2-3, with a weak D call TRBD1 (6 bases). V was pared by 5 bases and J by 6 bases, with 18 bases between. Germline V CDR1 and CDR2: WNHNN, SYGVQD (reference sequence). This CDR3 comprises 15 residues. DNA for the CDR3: TGCGCCAGCAGTAGGGGGTCAAGTTCAGGTGATACGCAGTATTTT. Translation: CASSRGSSSGDTQYF.

The CDR3 region is CARGQQGVGYDEQFF. In DNA, the CDR3 is TGTGCCAGGGGCCAACAGGGCGTGGGGTACGATGAGCAGTTCTTC. The chain recombines TRBV14 with TRBJ2-1, with D tentatively TRBD1 (6 bases). Trimming left V 9 bases short and J 8 bases short, with 23 bases between. Germline V gene data show CDR1 as SGHDN and CDR2 as FVKESK. The CDR3 is made up of 15 amino acids. Using reference TRBV14 and TRBJ2-1 for the parts outside the CDR3, the full variable domain is EAGVTQFPSHSVIEKGQTVTLRCDPISGHDNLYWYRRVMGKEIKFLLHFVKESKQDESGMPNNRFLAERTGGTYSTLKVQPAELEDSGVYFCARGQQGVGYDEQFFGPGTRLTVL.

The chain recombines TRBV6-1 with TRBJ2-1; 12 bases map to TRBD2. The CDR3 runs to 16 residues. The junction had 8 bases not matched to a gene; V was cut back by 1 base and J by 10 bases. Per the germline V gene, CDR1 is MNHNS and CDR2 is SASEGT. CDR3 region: CASSEGSSGRAGEQFF. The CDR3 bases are TGTGCCAGCAGTGAAGGGTCTAGCGGGAGGGCTGGCGAGCAGTTCTTC.

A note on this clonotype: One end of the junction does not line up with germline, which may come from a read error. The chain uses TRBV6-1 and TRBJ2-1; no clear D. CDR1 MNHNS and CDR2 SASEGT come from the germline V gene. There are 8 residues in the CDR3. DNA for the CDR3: TGTGCCTGCAGTGAGCAGTTCTTC. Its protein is CACSEQFF.

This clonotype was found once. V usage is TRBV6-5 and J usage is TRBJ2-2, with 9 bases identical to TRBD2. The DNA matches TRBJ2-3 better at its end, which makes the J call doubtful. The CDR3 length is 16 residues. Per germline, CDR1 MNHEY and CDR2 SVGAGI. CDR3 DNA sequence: TGTGCCAGCAGTTTCATAGCGGGGGTGCGCACAGGGGCGCAGTATTTT. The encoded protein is CASSFIAGVRTGAQYF.

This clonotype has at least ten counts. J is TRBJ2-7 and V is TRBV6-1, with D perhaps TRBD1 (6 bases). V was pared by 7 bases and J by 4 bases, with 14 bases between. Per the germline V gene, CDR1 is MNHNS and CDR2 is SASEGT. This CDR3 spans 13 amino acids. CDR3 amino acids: CASKTQGFYEQYF. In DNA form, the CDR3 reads TGTGCCAGCAAGACACAGGGATTTTACGAGCAGTACTTC.

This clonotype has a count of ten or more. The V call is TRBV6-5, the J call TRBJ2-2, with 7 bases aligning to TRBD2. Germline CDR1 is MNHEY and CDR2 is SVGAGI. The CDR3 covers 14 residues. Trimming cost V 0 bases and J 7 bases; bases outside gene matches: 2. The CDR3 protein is CASSYSGGFGELFF. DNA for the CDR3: TGTGCCAGCAGTTACTCGGGAGGGTTCGGGGAGCTGTTTTTT.

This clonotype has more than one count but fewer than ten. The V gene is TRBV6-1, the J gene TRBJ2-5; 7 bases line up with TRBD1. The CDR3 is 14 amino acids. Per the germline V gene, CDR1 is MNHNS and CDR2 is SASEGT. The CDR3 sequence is CAGRGGGDQETQYF. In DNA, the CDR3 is TGTGCGGGCCGAGGGGGCGGTGACCAAGAGACCCAGTACTTC.

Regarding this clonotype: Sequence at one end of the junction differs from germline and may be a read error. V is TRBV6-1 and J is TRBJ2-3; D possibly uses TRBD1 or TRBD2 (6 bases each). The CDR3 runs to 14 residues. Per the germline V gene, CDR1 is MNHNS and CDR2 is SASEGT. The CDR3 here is CASRGVGGKDTQYF. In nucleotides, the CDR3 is TGTGCCAGCAGGGGCGTGGGGGGCAAAGACACGCAGTACTTT.

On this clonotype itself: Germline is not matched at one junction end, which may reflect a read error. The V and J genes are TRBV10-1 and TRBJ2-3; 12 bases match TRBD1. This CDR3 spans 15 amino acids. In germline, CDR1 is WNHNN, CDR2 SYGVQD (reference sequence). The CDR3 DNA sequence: TGCGCCAGCAGTAGCGGGACAGGGGGCAAAGAGACCCAGTACTTT. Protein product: CASSSGTGGKETQYF.

CDR3: CAISEGGDTDTQYF. DNA for the CDR3: TGTGCCATCAGTGAAGGGGGGGACACAGATACGCAGTATTTT. The chain carries TRBV10-3 and TRBJ2-3, with D maybe TRBD2 (7 bases). V lost 3 bases to trimming and J lost 2 bases, with 9 bases between them. The CDR3 has 14 amino acids. CDR1 and CDR2 from the germline V gene are ENHRY and SYGVKD.

CDR3 sequence (DNA): TGTGCCAGCAGCTCGACCTCCTACGAGCAGTACTTC. It yields the protein CASSSTSYEQYF. This chain connects TRBV27 to TRBJ2-5; D remains ambiguous. The assigned J gene may be wrong: the sequence end matches TRBJ2-7 better. CDR1 MNHEY and CDR2 SMNVEV come from the germline V gene (reference sequence). The CDR3 spans 12 residues.

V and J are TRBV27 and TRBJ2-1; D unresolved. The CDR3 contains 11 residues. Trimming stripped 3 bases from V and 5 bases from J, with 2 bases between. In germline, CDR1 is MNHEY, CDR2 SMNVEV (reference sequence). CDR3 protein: CASSFDNEQFF. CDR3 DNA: TGTGCCAGCAGTTTCGACAATGAGCAGTTCTTC.

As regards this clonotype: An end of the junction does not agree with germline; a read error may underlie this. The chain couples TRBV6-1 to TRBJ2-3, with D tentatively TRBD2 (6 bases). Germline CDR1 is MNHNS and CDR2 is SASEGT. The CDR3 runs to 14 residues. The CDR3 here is CAGSGGLATDTQYF. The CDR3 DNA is TGTGCGGGCAGTGGAGGGTTAGCCACAGATACGCAGTATTTC.

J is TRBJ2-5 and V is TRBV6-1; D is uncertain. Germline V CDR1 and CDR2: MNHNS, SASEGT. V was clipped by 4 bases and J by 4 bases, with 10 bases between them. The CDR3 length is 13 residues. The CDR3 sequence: CASSAGSRETQYF. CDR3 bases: TGTGCCAGCAGTGCGGGTAGCCGAGAGACCCAGTACTTC.

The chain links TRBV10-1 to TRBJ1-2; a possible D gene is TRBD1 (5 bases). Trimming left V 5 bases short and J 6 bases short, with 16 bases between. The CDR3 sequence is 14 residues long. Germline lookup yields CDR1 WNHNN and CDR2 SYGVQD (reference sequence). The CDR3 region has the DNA TGCGCCAGCAGTCCTAACGGGGCAACTGATGGCTACACCTTC. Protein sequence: CASSPNGATDGYTF.

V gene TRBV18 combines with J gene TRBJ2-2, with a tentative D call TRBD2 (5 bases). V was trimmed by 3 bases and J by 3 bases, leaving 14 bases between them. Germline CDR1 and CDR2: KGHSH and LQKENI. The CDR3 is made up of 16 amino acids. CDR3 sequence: CASSPPSREYTGELFF. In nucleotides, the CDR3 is TGTGCCAGCTCACCCCCGTCCCGGGAATACACCGGGGAGCTGTTTTTT.

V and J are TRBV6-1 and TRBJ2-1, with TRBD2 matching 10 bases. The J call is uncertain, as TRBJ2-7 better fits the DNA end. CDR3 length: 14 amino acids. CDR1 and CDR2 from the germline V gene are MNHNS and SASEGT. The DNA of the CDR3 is TGTGCCAGCAGTGGGCTAGCGGGAGTACATGAGCAGTACTTC. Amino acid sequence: CASSGLAGVHEQYF.

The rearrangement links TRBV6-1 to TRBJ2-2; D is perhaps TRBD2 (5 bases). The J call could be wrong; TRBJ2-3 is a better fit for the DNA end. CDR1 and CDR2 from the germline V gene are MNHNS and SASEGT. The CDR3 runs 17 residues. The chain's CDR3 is CASSRGLEGGSTEAQYF. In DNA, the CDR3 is TGTGCCAGCAGTCGAGGCCTCGAGGGTGGGAGCACAGAGGCGCAGTATTTT.

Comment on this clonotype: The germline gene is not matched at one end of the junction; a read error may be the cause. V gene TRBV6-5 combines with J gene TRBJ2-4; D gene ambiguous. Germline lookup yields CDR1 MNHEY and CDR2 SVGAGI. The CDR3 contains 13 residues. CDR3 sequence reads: CATSSRATNIQYF. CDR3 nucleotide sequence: TGTGCCACGAGTTCTAGAGCCACAAATATTCAGTATTTC.

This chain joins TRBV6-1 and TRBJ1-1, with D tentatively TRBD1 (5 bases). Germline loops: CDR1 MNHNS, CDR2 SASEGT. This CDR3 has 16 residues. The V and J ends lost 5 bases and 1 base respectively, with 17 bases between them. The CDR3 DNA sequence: TGTGCCAGCAGTATTTGGGGGGACGGAGCGAACACTGAAGCTTTCTTT. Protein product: CASSIWGDGANTEAFF.

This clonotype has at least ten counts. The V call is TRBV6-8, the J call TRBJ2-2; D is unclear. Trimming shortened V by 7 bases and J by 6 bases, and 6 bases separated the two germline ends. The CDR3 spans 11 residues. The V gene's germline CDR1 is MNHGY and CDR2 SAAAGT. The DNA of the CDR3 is TGTGCCAGCACTAGGGCCGGGGAGCTGTTTTTT. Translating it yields CASTRAGELFF.

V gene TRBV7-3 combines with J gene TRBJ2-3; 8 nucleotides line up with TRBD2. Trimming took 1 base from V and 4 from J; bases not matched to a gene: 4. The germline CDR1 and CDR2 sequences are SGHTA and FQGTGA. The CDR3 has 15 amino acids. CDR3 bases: TGTGCCAGCAGCTTAATAGCGGGGAAAGCAGATACGCAGTATTTT. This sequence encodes CASSLIAGKADTQYF.

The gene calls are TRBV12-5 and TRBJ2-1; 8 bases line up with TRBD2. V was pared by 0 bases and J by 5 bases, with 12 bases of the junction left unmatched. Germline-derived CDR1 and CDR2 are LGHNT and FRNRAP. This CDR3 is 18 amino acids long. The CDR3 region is CASGLVLGSAGGHNEQFF. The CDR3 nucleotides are TGTGCTAGTGGTTTGGTACTTGGGTCGGCGGGGGGACACAATGAGCAGTTCTTC.